The table lists the clone carrying this TCR beta chain with a count of one. Its antigen remains unidentified. Donors were healthy HIV-negative adults without recently reported acute infections or vaccinations. The data were produced by immunoSEQ multiplex PCR, yet TCRdb's version contains in-frame clones alone and is incomplete. This sample has 2,100,000 or so clones; roughly 95% occur once, and the top ten carry roughly 0.13%. The CDR3 runs to 15 residues. The V gene end was trimmed by 7 bases and the J gene end by 1 base; junction bases not matched to a gene: 12. The V gene's germline CDR1 is GTSNPN and CDR2 SVGIG (reference sequence). This specimen comes from a study of shared clonotypes between healthy human individuals. Study details: CD4 naive and CD4 memory each took three plates per donor, while CD8 naive took two and CD8 memory one.

Study observations and caveats: Non-shared clonotypes displayed generation probabilities falling below those of clonotypes present in all four donors.

Material: naive CD4+ T cells sorted from blood. Indicated subset: CD45RA+ positively selected. The sequence derives from a man aged 18 to 29 in good health. This rearrangement joins TRBV30 to TRBJ1-2, with 7 bases aligning to TRBD1. Here the CDR3 reads CASSTGQGGNYGYTF. CDR3 DNA sequence: TGTGCCTCCTCGACCGGGCAGGGGGGTAACTATGGCTACACCTTC.